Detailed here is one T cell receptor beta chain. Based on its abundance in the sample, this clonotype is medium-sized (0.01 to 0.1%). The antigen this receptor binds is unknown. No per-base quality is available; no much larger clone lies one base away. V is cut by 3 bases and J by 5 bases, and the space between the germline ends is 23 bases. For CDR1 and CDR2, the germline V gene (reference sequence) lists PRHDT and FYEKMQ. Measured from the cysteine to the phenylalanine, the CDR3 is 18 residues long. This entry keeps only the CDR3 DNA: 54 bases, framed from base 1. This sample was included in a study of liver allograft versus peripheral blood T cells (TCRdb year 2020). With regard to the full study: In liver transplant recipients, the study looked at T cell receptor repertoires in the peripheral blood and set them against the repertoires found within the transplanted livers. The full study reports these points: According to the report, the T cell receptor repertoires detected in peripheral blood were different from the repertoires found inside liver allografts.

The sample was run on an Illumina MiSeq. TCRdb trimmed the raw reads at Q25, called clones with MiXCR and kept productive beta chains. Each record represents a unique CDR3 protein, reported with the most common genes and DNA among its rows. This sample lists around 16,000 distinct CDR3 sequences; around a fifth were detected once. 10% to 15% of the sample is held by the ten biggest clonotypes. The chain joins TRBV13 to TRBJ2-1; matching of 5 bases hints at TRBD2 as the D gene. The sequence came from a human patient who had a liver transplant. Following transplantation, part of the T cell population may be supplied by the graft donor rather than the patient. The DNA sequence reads TGTGCCAGCAGCTTCGACGGACTTACTAATAGACGGGACAATGAGCAGTTCTTC. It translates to CASSFDGLTNRRDNEQFF.